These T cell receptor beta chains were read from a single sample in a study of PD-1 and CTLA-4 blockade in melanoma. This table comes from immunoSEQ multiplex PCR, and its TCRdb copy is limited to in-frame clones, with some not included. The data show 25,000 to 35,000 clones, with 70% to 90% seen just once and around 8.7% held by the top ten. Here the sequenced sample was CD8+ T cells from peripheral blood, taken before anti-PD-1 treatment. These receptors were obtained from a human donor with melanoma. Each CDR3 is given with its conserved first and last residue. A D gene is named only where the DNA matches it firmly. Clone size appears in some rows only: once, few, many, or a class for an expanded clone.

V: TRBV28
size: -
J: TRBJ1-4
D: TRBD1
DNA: TGTGCCAGCAGTCCCAGGACAGGGTTTGAAAAACTGTTTTTT
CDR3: CASSPRTGFEKLFF

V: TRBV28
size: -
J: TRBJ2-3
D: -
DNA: TGTGCCAGCAGTCCATTAGGCTCCCGCGTCGCAGATACGCAGTATTTT
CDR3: CASSPLGSRVADTQYF

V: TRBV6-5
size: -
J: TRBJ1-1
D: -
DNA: TGTGCCAGCAGGGCCGGGCCAAACACTGAAGCTTTCTTT
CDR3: CASRAGPNTEAFF

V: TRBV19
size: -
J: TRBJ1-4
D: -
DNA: TGTGCCAGTAGTCTCGGGGCGAGCTCCAATGAAAAACTGTTTTTT
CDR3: CASSLGASSNEKLFF

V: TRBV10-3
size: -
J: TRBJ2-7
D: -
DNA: TGTGCCATCAGTGAAGCACAGGCCTACGAGCAGTACTTC
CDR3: CAISEAQAYEQYF

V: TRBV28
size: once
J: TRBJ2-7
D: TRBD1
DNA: TGTGCCAGCAGTCCCGGGACAGGGCCCTACGAGCAGTACTTC
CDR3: CASSPGTGPYEQYF

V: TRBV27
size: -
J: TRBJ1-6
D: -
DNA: TGTGCCAGCACCTTGGGAGGGTACAATTCACCCCTCCACTTT
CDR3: CASTLGGYNSPLHF

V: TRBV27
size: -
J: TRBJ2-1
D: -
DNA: TGTGCCAGCAGTCCCAGGGACCAGAGCTCCTACAATGAGCAGTTCTTC
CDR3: CASSPRDQSSYNEQFF

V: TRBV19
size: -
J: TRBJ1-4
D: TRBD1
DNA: TGTGCCAGTAGTCTCCGGGACAGCTTTAATGAAAAACTGTTTTTT
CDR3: CASSLRDSFNEKLFF

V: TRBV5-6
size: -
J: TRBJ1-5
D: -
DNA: TGTGCCAGCAGCTCACTCAGCCAGCCCCAGCATTTT
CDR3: CASSSLSQPQHF

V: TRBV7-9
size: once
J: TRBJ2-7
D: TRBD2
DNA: TGTGCCAGCAGCTTAGCTGCGGGGGAGGCCTACGAGCAGTACTTC
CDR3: CASSLAAGEAYEQYF

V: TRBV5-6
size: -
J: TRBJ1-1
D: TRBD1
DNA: TGTGCCAGCACCGGGCCGGGACAGGGAGAAGCTTTCTTT
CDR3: CASTGPGQGEAFF

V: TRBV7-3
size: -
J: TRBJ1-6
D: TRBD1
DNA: TGTGCCAGCAGCCAGCAGGGGGCGGATTCACCCCTCCACTTT
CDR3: CASSQQGADSPLHF

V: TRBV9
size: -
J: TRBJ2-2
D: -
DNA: TGTGCCAGCAGCGAACTCACCGGGGAGCTGTTTTTT
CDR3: CASSELTGELFF

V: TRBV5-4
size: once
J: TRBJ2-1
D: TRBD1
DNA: TGTGCCAGCAGACCCGGGACAGTCTCCTACAATGAGCAGTTCTTC
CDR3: CASRPGTVSYNEQFF

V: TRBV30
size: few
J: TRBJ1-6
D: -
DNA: TGTGCCTGGAACCCTGGGACGGACTATAATTCACCCCTCCACTTT
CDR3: CAWNPGTDYNSPLHF

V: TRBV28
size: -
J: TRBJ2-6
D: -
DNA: TGTGCCAGCAGTTTAGCCGCCGGGGCCAACGTCCTGACTTTC
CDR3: CASSLAAGANVLTF

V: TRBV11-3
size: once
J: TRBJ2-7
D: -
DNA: TGTGCCAGCAAGGAGCTGCGAGACGAGCAGTACTTC
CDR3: CASKELRDEQYF

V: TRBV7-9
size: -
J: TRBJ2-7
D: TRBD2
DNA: TGTGCCAGCAGCCCGGGGAGGGGATTCTCCTACGAGCAGTACTTC
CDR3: CASSPGRGFSYEQYF